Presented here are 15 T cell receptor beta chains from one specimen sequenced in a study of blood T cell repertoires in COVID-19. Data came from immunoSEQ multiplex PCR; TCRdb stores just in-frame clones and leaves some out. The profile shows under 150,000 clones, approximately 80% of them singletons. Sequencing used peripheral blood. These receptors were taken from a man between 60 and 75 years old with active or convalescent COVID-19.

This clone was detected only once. CDR3: CSVVGRRGPDTQYF. CDR3 in DNA: TGCAGCGTTGTAGGACGGCGGGGCCCAGATACGCAGTATTTT. The chain combines TRBV29-1 with TRBJ2-3; maybe TRBD2 (6 bases). The CDR3 extends over 14 amino acids. V gave up 4 bases and J gave up 4 bases, with 15 bases separating them. The germline CDR1 and CDR2 sequences are SQVTM and ANQGSEA.

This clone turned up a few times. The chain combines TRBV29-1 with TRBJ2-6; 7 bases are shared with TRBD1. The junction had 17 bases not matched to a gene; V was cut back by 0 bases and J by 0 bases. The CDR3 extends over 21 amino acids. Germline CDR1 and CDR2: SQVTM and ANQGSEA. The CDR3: CSVEDCGQGVVWSSGANVLTF. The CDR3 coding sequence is TGCAGCGTTGAAGATTGTGGTCAGGGGGTAGTATGGAGCTCTGGGGCCAACGTCCTGACTTTC.

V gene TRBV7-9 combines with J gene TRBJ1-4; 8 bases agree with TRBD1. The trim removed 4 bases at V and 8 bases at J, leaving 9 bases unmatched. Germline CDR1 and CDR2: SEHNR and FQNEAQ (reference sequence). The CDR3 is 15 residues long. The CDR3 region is CASSSPGQEGEKLFF. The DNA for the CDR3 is TGTGCCAGCAGCTCTCCGGGACAGGAGGGAGAAAAACTGTTTTTT.

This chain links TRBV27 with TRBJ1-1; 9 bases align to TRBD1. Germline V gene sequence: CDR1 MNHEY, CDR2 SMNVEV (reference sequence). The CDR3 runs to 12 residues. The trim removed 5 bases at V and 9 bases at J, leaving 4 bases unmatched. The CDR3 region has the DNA TGTGCCAGCAGTATTACAGGGGGCCAAGCTTTCTTT. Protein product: CASSITGGQAFF.

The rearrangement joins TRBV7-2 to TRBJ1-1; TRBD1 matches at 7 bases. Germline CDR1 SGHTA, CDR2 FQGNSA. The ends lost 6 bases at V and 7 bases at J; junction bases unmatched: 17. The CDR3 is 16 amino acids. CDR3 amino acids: CASSSQGGTISGEAFF. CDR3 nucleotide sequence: TGTGCCAGCAGTTCTCAGGGGGGAACAATTTCAGGTGAAGCTTTCTTT.

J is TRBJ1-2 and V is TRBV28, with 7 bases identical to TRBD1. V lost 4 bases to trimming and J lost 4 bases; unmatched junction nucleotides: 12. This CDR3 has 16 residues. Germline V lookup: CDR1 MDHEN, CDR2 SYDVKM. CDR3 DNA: TGTGCCAGCAGTTACGAATCACAGGGGATGGGCTATGGCTACACCTTC. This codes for CASSYESQGMGYGYTF.

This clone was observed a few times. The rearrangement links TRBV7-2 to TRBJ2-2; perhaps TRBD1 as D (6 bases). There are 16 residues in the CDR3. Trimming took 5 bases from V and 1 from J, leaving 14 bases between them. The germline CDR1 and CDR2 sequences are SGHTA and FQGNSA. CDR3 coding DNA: TGTGCCAGCAGCCCCAACAGGGTTAAGAACACCGGGGAGCTGTTTTTT. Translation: CASSPNRVKNTGELFF.

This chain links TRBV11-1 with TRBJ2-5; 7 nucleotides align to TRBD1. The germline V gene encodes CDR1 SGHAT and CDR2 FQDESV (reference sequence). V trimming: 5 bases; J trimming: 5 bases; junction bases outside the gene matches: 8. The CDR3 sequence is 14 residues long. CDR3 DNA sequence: TGTGCCAGCAGCGACCGACAGGGATCTGAGACCCAGTACTTC. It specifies CASSDRQGSETQYF. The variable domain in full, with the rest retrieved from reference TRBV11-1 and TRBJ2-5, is EAEVAQSPRYKITEKSQAVAFWCDPISGHATLYWYRQILGQGPELLVQFQDESVVDDSQLPKDRFSAERLKGVDSTLKIQPAELGDSAMYLCASSDRQGSETQYFGPGTRLLVL.

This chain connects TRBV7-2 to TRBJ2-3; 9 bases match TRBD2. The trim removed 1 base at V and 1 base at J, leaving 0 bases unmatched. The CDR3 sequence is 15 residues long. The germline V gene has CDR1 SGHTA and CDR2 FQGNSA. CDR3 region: CASSLVAGGTDTQYF. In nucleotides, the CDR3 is TGTGCCAGCAGCTTAGTAGCGGGAGGCACAGATACGCAGTATTTT.

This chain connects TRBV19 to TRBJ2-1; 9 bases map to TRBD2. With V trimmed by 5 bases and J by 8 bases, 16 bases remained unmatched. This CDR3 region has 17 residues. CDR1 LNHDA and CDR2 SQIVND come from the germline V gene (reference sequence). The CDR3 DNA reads TGTGCCAGTAGTCTACGACAGGGTTCGTTAGCGGGAGATGAGCAGTTCTTC. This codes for CASSLRQGSLAGDEQFF.

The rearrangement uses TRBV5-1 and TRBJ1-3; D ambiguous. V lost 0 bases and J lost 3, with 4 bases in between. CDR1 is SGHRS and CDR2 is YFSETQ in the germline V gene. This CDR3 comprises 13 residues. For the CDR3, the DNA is TGCGCCAGCAGCTTGGACAGTGGAAACACCATATATTTT. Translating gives CASSLDSGNTIYF.

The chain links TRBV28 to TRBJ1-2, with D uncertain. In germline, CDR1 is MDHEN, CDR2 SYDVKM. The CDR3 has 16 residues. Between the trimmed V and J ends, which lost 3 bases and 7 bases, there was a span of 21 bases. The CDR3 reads CASSLPSISSRAGYTF. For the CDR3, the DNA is TGTGCCAGCAGTTTGCCCTCAATAAGTTCGCGGGCTGGCTACACCTTC.

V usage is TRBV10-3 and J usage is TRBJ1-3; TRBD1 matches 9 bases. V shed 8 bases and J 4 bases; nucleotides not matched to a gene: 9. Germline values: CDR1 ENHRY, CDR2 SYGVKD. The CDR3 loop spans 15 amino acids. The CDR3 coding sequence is TGTGCCATCGAAAGGGACAGGGTTTCGGGAAACACCATATATTTT. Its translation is CAIERDRVSGNTIYF.

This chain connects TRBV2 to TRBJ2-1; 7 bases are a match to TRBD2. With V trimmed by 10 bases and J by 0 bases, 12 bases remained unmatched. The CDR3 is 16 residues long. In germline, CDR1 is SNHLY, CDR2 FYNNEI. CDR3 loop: CATRSSGESSYNEQFF. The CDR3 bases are TGTGCCACCCGAAGCAGCGGGGAAAGCTCCTACAATGAGCAGTTCTTC.

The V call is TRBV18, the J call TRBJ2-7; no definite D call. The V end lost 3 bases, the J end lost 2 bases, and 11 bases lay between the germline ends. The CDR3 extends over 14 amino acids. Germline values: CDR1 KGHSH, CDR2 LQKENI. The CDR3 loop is CASSPRNRPYEQYF. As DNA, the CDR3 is TGTGCCAGCTCACCGCGAAACAGACCCTACGAGCAGTACTTC.